Each of the 23 T cell receptor beta chains below was sequenced from the same sample in a study of early T cells in non-severe SARS-CoV-2 infection. TCRdb analysed the 5' RACE reads with MiXCR anew, one entry per CDR3 protein. The sample lists 25,000 to 35,000 distinct CDR3 sequences; 4% to 5% were seen once. Sequenced material: whole blood. The receptors come from an adult who was a healthcare worker with PCR-confirmed SARS-CoV-2 infection or an uninfected control (not recorded which).

The sample holds many counts of this clonotype. The chain is built from TRBV29-1 and TRBJ1-2; D is possibly TRBD1 (5 bases). This CDR3 region has 14 residues. Germline CDR1 reads SQVTM; CDR2 reads ANQGSEA. V lost 4 bases and J 3 bases, leaving 15 bases between the germline ends. The CDR3 DNA is TGCAGCGTTGTATGGGGGTCCCCATACTATGGCTACACCTTC. Amino acids: CSVVWGSPYYGYTF.

The sample holds many counts of this clonotype. V and J are TRBV10-3 and TRBJ1-1, with D perhaps matching TRBD1 (6 bases). The V and J ends lost 0 bases and 1 base respectively, with 6 bases between them. CDR3 length equals 14 residues. Per the germline V gene, CDR1 is ENHRY and CDR2 is SYGVKD. CDR3 region: CAISESTGNTEAFF. CDR3 sequence (DNA): TGTGCCATCAGTGAGTCGACAGGGAACACTGAAGCTTTCTTT.

In this sample, this clonotype turned up many times. The chain uses TRBV10-2 and TRBJ1-6; 7 nucleotides agree with TRBD1. Germline CDR1 is WSHSY and CDR2 is SAAADI. Trimming at V came to 7 bases and at J to 7 bases, leaving 10 bases not matched to a gene. This CDR3 region has 15 residues. The CDR3 DNA is TGCGCCAGCACCCGCGACAGGGCCGGAAATTCACCCCTCCACTTT. Translating it yields CASTRDRAGNSPLHF.

This clonotype has at least ten counts. V gene TRBV7-8 combines with J gene TRBJ2-7, with D perhaps matching TRBD1 (5 bases). V lost 8 bases to trimming and J lost 4 bases, with 9 bases between them. The CDR3 length is 11 residues. Germline CDR1 is SGHVS and CDR2 is FQNEAQ. The DNA for the CDR3 is TGTGCCAGCGCCGACAGATACGAGCAGTACTTC. Translation: CASADRYEQYF.

Concerning this clonotype itself: The junction departs from the called germline gene at one end, perhaps through a read error. This rearrangement joins TRBV12-3 or TRBV12-4 to TRBJ1-2, with a possible D match to TRBD1 (6 bases). This CDR3 comprises 10 residues. Here the CDR3 reads CASRGDTVDF. As DNA, the CDR3 is TGTGCCAGCAGGGGGGACACCGTAGACTTC.

In this sample, this clonotype turned up many times. The chain recombines TRBV3-1 with TRBJ1-2; D is unclear. The germline V and J ends were trimmed by 1 base and 4 bases, with 16 bases remaining between them. Germline V lookup: CDR1 LGHDT, CDR2 YNNKEL (reference sequence). The CDR3 runs to 16 residues. CDR3 residues: CASSQASAANGYGYTF. CDR3 nucleotides: TGTGCCAGCAGCCAAGCATCGGCAGCTAACGGCTATGGCTACACCTTC.

This clonotype was counted only a few times. V gene TRBV7-9 combines with J gene TRBJ1-5; 10 bases are shared with TRBD1. Germline V gene sequence: CDR1 SEHNR, CDR2 FQNEAQ (reference sequence). The trim removed 7 bases at V and 5 bases at J, leaving 5 bases unmatched. CDR3 length: 14 residues. The CDR3 is CASTLGTGDQPQHF. Here the CDR3 DNA reads TGTGCCAGCACCCTAGGGACAGGGGATCAGCCCCAGCATTTT.

Many counts were recorded for this clonotype. The chain employs TRBV28 and TRBJ2-2; 7 bases match TRBD2. V dropped 4 bases and J dropped 5; count of bases not matched to a gene: 10. The CDR3 is made up of 16 amino acids. Looked up from germline, CDR1 is MDHEN and CDR2 is SYDVKM. CDR3 nucleotides: TGTGCCAGCAGTTCTCCCCCGGCGCGGGGGACCGGGGAGCTGTTTTTT. Translating it yields CASSSPPARGTGELFF.

The rearrangement links TRBV18 to TRBJ2-7; D might be TRBD1 (5 bases). This CDR3 region has 16 residues. The V end lost 3 bases, the J end lost 2 bases, and 17 bases lay between the germline ends. Germline V gives CDR1 KGHSH, CDR2 LQKENI. CDR3 in DNA: TGTGCCAGCTCACCGGTGGACACAGGATATCCCTACGAGCAGTACTTC. The encoded protein is CASSPVDTGYPYEQYF.

The chain carries TRBV2 and TRBJ1-4, with a tentative D call TRBD1 (6 bases). V lost 6 bases and J lost 4, with 12 bases in between. The CDR3 has 14 residues. Germline lookup yields CDR1 SNHLY and CDR2 FYNNEI. The CDR3 DNA sequence: TGTGCCAGCAGACGAAGGGACATTAATGAAAAACTGTTTTTT. Protein sequence: CASRRRDINEKLFF.

In this sample, this clonotype turned up many times. The CDR3 does not end in the conserved phenylalanine or tryptophan, so this is likely a read error. The chain recombines TRBV19 with TRBJ2-5; TRBD1 matches 8 bases. This CDR3 spans 16 amino acids. J was trimmed by 1 base and V by 3 bases; bases with no gene match: 7. The germline gives CDR1 LNHDA, CDR2 SQIVND (reference sequence). CDR3: CASSISGQGAQETQYL. The CDR3 nucleotides are TGTGCCAGTAGTATCAGTGGCCAGGGGGCCCAAGAGACCCAGTACCTC.

This clonotype showed up many times. This chain connects TRBV4-3 to TRBJ2-5, with D unclear. The CDR3 spans 12 residues. V gave up 0 bases and J gave up 4 bases, with 3 bases separating them. The germline CDR1 and CDR2 sequences are LGHNA and YSLEER. For the CDR3, the DNA is TGCGCCAGCAGCCAAGAAGGAGAGACCCAGTACTTC. Translation: CASSQEGETQYF.

As for this clonotype: Just one base apart from a much larger clone, this may be a read error. V and J are TRBV5-1 and TRBJ2-7; 9 bases map to TRBD2. This CDR3 has 15 amino acids. The germline V gene has CDR1 SGHRS and CDR2 YFSETQ. CDR3 sequence (DNA): TGCGCCAGCAGCTTGGAACTAGCGGGCATCTACGGGCAGTACTTC. This encodes CASSLELAGIYGQYF.

In this sample, this clonotype turned up a few times. CDR3 loop: CSAAQGSNEKLFF. The CDR3 region has the DNA TGCAGTGCTGCACAGGGTAGTAATGAAAAACTGTTTTTT. J is TRBJ1-4 and V is TRBV20-1, with D perhaps TRBD1 (6 bases). CDR3 length: 13 amino acids. CDR1 and CDR2 (germline): DFQATT, SNEGSKA (reference sequence). The V end lost 5 bases, the J end lost 4 bases, and 11 bases lay between the germline ends.

The table lists this clonotype with a few counts. The chain links TRBV11-2 to TRBJ2-3; D call uncertain. This CDR3 spans 12 amino acids. V lost 2 bases to trimming and J lost 5 bases, with 5 bases between them. CDR1 and CDR2 from the germline V gene are SGHAT and FQNNGV. Written as DNA, the CDR3 is TGTGCCAGCAGCTTACTCGTAGATACGCAGTATTTT. Protein product: CASSLLVDTQYF.

The V and J genes are TRBV4-3 and TRBJ2-3; D perhaps matches TRBD1 (5 bases). The CDR3 totals 13 residues. CDR1 is LGHNA, CDR2 YSLEER, per germline. Trimming left V 4 bases short and J 3 bases short, with 8 bases between. The CDR3 here is CASSPGLTDTQYF. The CDR3 DNA sequence: TGCGCCAGCAGCCCAGGGCTGACAGATACGCAGTATTTT.

Ten or more counts support this clonotype. CDR3 in DNA: TGCAGTGCTAGAGATCGATTCAGGTCGAACACCGGGGAGCTGTTTTTT. It specifies CSARDRFRSNTGELFF. This sequence joins TRBV20-1 and TRBJ2-2; D is undetermined. Germline CDR1 is DFQATT and CDR2 is SNEGSKA (reference sequence). V gave up 0 bases and J gave up 0 bases, with 11 bases separating them. The CDR3 consists of 16 residues.

This clonotype came up many times. The chain joins TRBV7-2 to TRBJ1-4; perhaps TRBD1 as D (6 bases). CDR1 SGHTA and CDR2 FQGNSA come from the germline V gene. With 5 bases removed from V and 7 bases from J, the gap between germline ends came to 17 bases. This CDR3 is 15 amino acids long. CDR3 in amino acids: CASSANRVRGEKLFF. Written as DNA, the CDR3 is TGTGCCAGCAGCGCCAACAGGGTTAGGGGTGAAAAACTGTTTTTT.

The table lists this clonotype with many counts. V usage is TRBV6-2 or TRBV6-3 and J usage is TRBJ2-2; 7 bases align to TRBD2. Germline trimming cut 6 bases from V and 6 bases from J; bases unmatched to any gene: 7. Germline V CDR1 and CDR2: MNHEY, SVGEGT. The CDR3 runs to 14 residues. CDR3 nucleotides: TGTGCCAGCAGCATAAGCGGGGTCGCCGGGGAGCTGTTTTTT. Encoded protein: CASSISGVAGELFF.

By its share, this clonotype is medium-sized. The chain carries TRBV5-1 and TRBJ2-7; TRBD1 is a possible D gene (6 bases). The CDR3 extends over 15 amino acids. Germline CDR1 SGHRS, CDR2 YFSETQ. The V gene lost 2 bases and the J gene lost 2 bases, with 14 bases spanning the gap. The DNA of the CDR3 is TGCGCCAGCAGCTTCGAGGGGGTTATTACCTACGAGCAGTACTTC. As protein: CASSFEGVITYEQYF.

This clonotype was counted many times. V gene TRBV30 combines with J gene TRBJ2-3, with 8 positions matching TRBD1. Germline V gene lookup returns CDR1 GTSNPN and CDR2 SVGIG (reference sequence). V shed 2 bases, J shed 5 bases, and the junction held 6 bases outside the gene matches. The CDR3 contains 14 residues. The CDR3 sequence: CAWSWQGAIDTQYF. As DNA, the CDR3 is TGTGCCTGGAGTTGGCAGGGGGCAATAGATACGCAGTATTTT.

Ten or more counts support this clonotype. The chain combines TRBV28 with TRBJ1-5; a possible D gene is TRBD1 (6 bases). Trimming removed 5 bases at V and 2 bases at J, with 10 bases between. Germline V gene lookup returns CDR1 MDHEN and CDR2 SYDVKM. The CDR3 has 14 residues. CDR3 nucleotides: TGTGCCAGCAGTCCCCGACAGGGCAATCAGCCCCAGCATTTT. Its protein is CASSPRQGNQPQHF.

As to this clonotype: A much larger clone lies one base from this, so it may be a read error. V gene TRBV20-1 combines with J gene TRBJ2-3, with a weak D call TRBD2 (6 bases). V was shortened by 2 bases and J by 4 bases, with 16 bases between the two germline ends. The CDR3 is 15 amino acids. The germline CDR1 and CDR2 sequences are DFQATT and SNEGSKA (reference sequence). As DNA, the CDR3 is TGCAGTGCTAGAACAGCGGAGGGGCGGGCAGATACGCAGTATTTT. Protein sequence: CSARTAEGRADTQYF.